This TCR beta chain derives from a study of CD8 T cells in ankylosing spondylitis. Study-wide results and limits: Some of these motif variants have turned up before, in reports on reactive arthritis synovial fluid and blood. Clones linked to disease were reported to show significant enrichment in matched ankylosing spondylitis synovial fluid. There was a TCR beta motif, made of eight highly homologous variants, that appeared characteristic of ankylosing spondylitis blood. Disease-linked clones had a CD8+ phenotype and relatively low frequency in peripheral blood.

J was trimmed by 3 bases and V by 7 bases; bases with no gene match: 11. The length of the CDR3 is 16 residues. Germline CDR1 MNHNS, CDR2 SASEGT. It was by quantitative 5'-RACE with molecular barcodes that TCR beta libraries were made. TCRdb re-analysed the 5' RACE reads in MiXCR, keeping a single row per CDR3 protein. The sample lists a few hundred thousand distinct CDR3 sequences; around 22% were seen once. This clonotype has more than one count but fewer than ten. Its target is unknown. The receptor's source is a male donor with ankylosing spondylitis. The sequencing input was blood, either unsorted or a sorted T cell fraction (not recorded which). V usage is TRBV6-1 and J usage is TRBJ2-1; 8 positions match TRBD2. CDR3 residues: CASIGFAGGFYNEQFF. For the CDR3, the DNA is TGTGCCAGCATTGGCTTCGCGGGAGGATTCTACAATGAGCAGTTCTTC.